This passage covers 9 T cell receptor beta chains from one sample sequenced in a study of prognosis after radiotherapy for stage I lung cancer (dated by TCRdb to the early 2020s). Sequencing instrument: Illumina HiSeq 3000. Two rounds of multiplex PCR were used to amplify the TCR beta CDR3 region from genomic DNA. In the first round of PCR, primers specific to each TRBV and TRBJ gene were used, and the primer sequences are filed in Chinese patent CN105087789A. TCRdb applied fastp at Q25 and MiXCR to the public reads, then kept only in-frame beta chains. Rows merge per CDR3 protein into single entries with the most common DNA and genes. This sample holds tens of thousands of distinct CDR3 sequences; around 27% were observed only once. The ten largest account for 7.5% of the sample. Source: PBMCs, taken before or after stereotactic body radiation therapy (not recorded which). The receptors originated from a donor over 45 with non-small cell lung cancer.

Many counts were recorded for this clonotype. This chain uses TRBV20-1 with TRBJ2-5, with TRBD2 identical over 12 bases. After removal of 5 bases from V and 2 bases from J, the junction contained 0 bases not matched to a gene. From germline, CDR1 is DFQATT and CDR2 SNEGSKA (reference sequence). The CDR3 spans 13 residues. Here the CDR3 reads CSAGTSGQETQYF. DNA for the CDR3: TGCAGTGCTGGGACTAGCGGGCAAGAGACCCAGTACTTC.

This clonotype was recorded many times. This chain joins TRBV6-1 and TRBJ1-5; possible D gene TRBD1, 5 bases. Trimming removed 8 bases from V and 4 bases from J, with 9 bases in between. The CDR3 runs to 12 residues. Germline V lookup: CDR1 MNHNS, CDR2 SASEGT. As DNA, the CDR3 is TGTGCCAGCTCCAGGGCAAATCAGCCCCAGCATTTT. Its protein product is CASSRANQPQHF.

This clonotype occurred many times. The gene calls are TRBV6-1 and TRBJ1-2; the match to TRBD1 covers 8 bases. CDR1 and CDR2 from the germline V gene are MNHNS and SASEGT. This CDR3 contains 14 residues. Losses at the gene ends were 7 bases for V and 8 bases for J; bases not matched to a gene: 12. The CDR3 region has the DNA TGTGCCAGCAATATGAACAGGGGGGAAGGCGGCTACACCTTC. As protein: CASNMNRGEGGYTF.

This clonotype was found many times. This sequence joins TRBV19 and TRBJ1-3; TRBD1 is a possible D gene (5 bases). V gave up 4 bases and J gave up 4 bases, with 8 bases separating them. Germline CDR1 and CDR2: LNHDA and SQIVND (reference sequence). This CDR3 spans 13 amino acids. This CDR3 reads CASSTGFGNTIYF. In DNA form, the CDR3 reads TGTGCCAGTAGTACAGGGTTCGGAAACACCATATATTTT. Looking up the rest from reference TRBV19 and TRBJ1-3 gives the full variable domain: DGGITQSPKYLFRKEGQNVTLSCEQNLNHDAMYWYRQDPGQGLRLIYYSQIVNDFQKGDIAEGYSVSREKKESFPLTVTSAQKNPTAFYLCASSTGFGNTIYFGEGSWLTVV.

Relative to its sample, this clonotype is medium-sized (0.01 to 0.1%). The chain employs TRBV6-1 and TRBJ1-2; D uncertain. From germline, CDR1 is MNHNS and CDR2 SASEGT. Trimming removed 4 bases at V and 2 bases at J, with 17 bases between. This CDR3 is built from 16 residues. CDR3 protein: CASSAVYYRGNYGYTF. For the CDR3, the DNA is TGTGCCAGCAGTGCAGTCTATTACAGAGGCAACTATGGCTACACCTTC.

Note on this clonotype: A much larger clone differs from this one at a single base, so this may be a read error. The V and J genes are TRBV29-1 and TRBJ1-2; a possible D gene is TRBD1 (5 bases). The CDR3 is 15 residues long. Germline CDR1 SQVTM, CDR2 ANQGSEA. The CDR3: CSVEAGGQGDYCYTF. The CDR3 DNA is TGCAGCGTTGAAGCAGGTGGTCAGGGTGACTATTGCTACACCTTC.

Comments on this clonotype: A much larger clone is a single base away; this may be a read error. The chain links TRBV5-4 to TRBJ2-2; D may be TRBD1 or TRBD2 (5 bases each). This CDR3 is 17 amino acids long. The germline V gene encodes CDR1 SGHNT and CDR2 YYREEE (reference sequence). Written as DNA, the CDR3 is TGTGCCAGCAGCTTGGCCGGTGGTGGCCGGGGCACCGTGGAGCTGTTTTTT. Its protein product is CASSLAGGGRGTVELFF. The full variable domain, completed using reference TRBV5-4 and TRBJ2-2, is ETGVTQSPTHLIKTRGQQVTLRCSSQSGHNTVSWYQQALGQGPQFIFQYYREEENGRGNFPPRFSGLQFPNYSSELNVNALELDDSALYLCASSLAGGGRGTVELFFGEGSRLTVL.

Regarding this clonotype: This is likely an artifact of a read error, given a far larger clone one base away. The chain carries TRBV6-2 or TRBV6-3 and TRBJ1-1, with no clear D. Germline V gene lookup returns CDR1 MNHEY and CDR2 SVGEGT. This CDR3 has 12 residues. CDR3 region: CASGYPRYEAFF. The CDR3 nucleotides are TGTGCCAGCGGTTACCCCCGCTACGAAGCTTTCTTT.

This clonotype was seen repeatedly, ten times or more. V and J are TRBV3-1 and TRBJ2-4, with 9 bases fitting TRBD1. V shed 4 bases and J 9 bases; nucleotides not matched to a gene: 10. The germline V gene encodes CDR1 LGHDT and CDR2 YNNKEL (reference sequence). This CDR3 comprises 15 residues. This CDR3 reads CASSPRLGQGGIQYF. The DNA of the CDR3 is TGTGCCAGCAGCCCCCGTCTGGGACAGGGAGGCATTCAGTACTTC.